The 27 T cell receptor beta chains presented below share a single source sample, sequenced in a study of blood T cell repertoires in COVID-19. Assay: immunoSEQ multiplex PCR; the TCRdb copy retains only in-frame clones and omits some. Of 250,000 to 350,000 clones in the sample, 87% are singletons; the top ten hold approximately 9%. Source material: PBMCs or T cells enriched from blood (not recorded which). The receptors were sampled from a young woman who had recovered from COVID-19.

The J gene is TRBJ1-2, the V gene TRBV29-1; weak D call: TRBD1 (6 bases). This CDR3 has 12 amino acids. The V end lost 5 bases, the J end lost 4 bases, and 11 bases lay between the germline ends. Germline CDR1 is SQVTM and CDR2 is ANQGSEA. CDR3 DNA: TGCAGCGTTTGGACAGCTGCCTATGGCTACACCTTC. The encoded protein is CSVWTAAYGYTF.

The chain uses TRBV7-3 and TRBJ2-2; TRBD1 agrees at 7 bases. Per the germline V gene, CDR1 is SGHTA and CDR2 is FQGTGA. With V trimmed by 5 bases and J by 7 bases, 10 bases remained unmatched. The CDR3 covers 15 residues. The CDR3 sequence: CASSPMTGSNGELFF. CDR3 sequence (DNA): TGTGCCAGCAGCCCTATGACAGGGAGTAACGGGGAGCTGTTTTTT.

The chain is built from TRBV27 and TRBJ1-2; 9 positions agree with TRBD1. CDR3 length: 14 residues. CDR1 is MNHEY, CDR2 SMNVEV, per germline (reference sequence). V gave up 5 bases and J gave up 4 bases; unmatched junction bases: 5. The CDR3 coding sequence is TGTGCCAGCAGTAACAGGGGGCTGGGCTATGGCTACACCTTC. Its translation: CASSNRGLGYGYTF.

Only one count was recorded for this clone. This chain connects TRBV6-5 to TRBJ1-2; no firm D call. Trimming cost V 6 bases and J 0 bases, with 11 bases left between them. Germline CDR1 reads MNHEY; CDR2 reads SVGAGI. CDR3 length: 14 residues. The CDR3 bases are TGTGCCAGCAGCCCCAGGTCACCTAACTATGGCTACACCTTC. This codes for CASSPRSPNYGYTF.

This clone was seen a handful of times. The chain uses TRBV29-1 and TRBJ1-1, with 9 bases matching TRBD1. This CDR3 has 14 amino acids. V was pared by 3 bases and J by 6 bases, with 8 bases of the junction left unmatched. Germline CDR1 and CDR2: SQVTM and ANQGSEA. The CDR3 DNA reads as TGCAGCGTTGACGGACAGGGGTATCGGGCTGAAGCTTTCTTT. As protein: CSVDGQGYRAEAFF. Drawing the rest from reference TRBV29-1 and TRBJ1-1, the complete variable domain is SAVISQKPSRDICQRGTSLTIQCQVDSQVTMMFWYRQQPGQSLTLIATANQGSEATYESGFVIDKFPISRPNLTFSTLTVSNMSPEDSSIYLCSVDGQGYRAEAFFGQGTRLTVV.

The gene calls are TRBV3-1 (or the pseudogene TRBV3-2) and TRBJ1-3; D is undetermined. V lost 4 bases, J lost 6 bases, and 10 bases lay in between. The CDR3 loop spans 13 amino acids. Germline loops: CDR1 LGHDT, CDR2 YNNKEL (reference sequence). CDR3 in amino acids: CASSPREANTIYF. CDR3 DNA: TGTGCCAGCAGCCCCCGAGAGGCAAACACCATATATTTT.

Details on this clone: Different DNA sequences within this sample yield the same CDR3. The chain combines TRBV6-2 or TRBV6-3 with TRBJ1-1, with a possible D match to TRBD1 (5 bases). This CDR3 is 12 amino acids long. Germline assignment: CDR1 MNHEY and CDR2 SVGEGT. Trimming took 2 bases from V and 8 from J, leaving 9 bases between them. In DNA, the CDR3 is TGTGCCAGCAGTTACAGCGGGGGGGAAGCTTTCTTT. Its protein product is CASSYSGGEAFF.

The chain is built from TRBV7-9 and TRBJ1-1; D gene ambiguous. This CDR3 has 14 amino acids. Between the trimmed V and J ends, which lost 5 bases and 11 bases, there was a span of 21 bases. In germline, CDR1 is SEHNR, CDR2 FQNEAQ (reference sequence). CDR3 residues: CASSQPWAGFSAFF. For the CDR3, the DNA is TGTGCCAGCAGCCAACCTTGGGCAGGTTTCTCGGCTTTCTTT.

The genes are TRBV5-8 and TRBJ2-2, with 10 bases lining up with TRBD1. Per germline, CDR1 SGHTS and CDR2 YDEGEE. This CDR3 is built from 17 residues. V trimming: 1 base; J trimming: 6 bases; junction bases outside the gene matches: 9. CDR3 in amino acids: CASSLTRDRGGAGELFF. The CDR3 region has the DNA TGTGCCAGCAGCTTGACCCGGGACAGGGGAGGTGCCGGGGAGCTGTTTTTT.

V is TRBV18 and J is TRBJ1-6; D is uncertain. V lost 2 bases, J lost 9 bases, and 17 bases lay in between. The CDR3 contains 16 residues. Germline V gene sequence: CDR1 KGHSH, CDR2 LQKENI. The CDR3 spells CASSPTPGSSGSPLHF. The CDR3 DNA is TGTGCCAGCTCACCAACACCCGGTTCTTCGGGTTCACCCCTCCACTTT.

The rearrangement joins TRBV21-1 to TRBJ2-7; whether TRBD1, the table's D call, matches the DNA was not checked. TRBV21-1 is a pseudogene locus. This CDR3 has 16 amino acids. This CDR3 is CASSKSRKWKGFEQYF. The CDR3 region has the DNA TGTGCCAGCAGCAAATCCCGAAAGTGGAAGGGGTTCGAGCAGTACTTC.

The CDR3 nucleotides read TGTGCCAGCAGTTACAGTCGCAGGGAGGTGCCTGAAGCTTTCTTT. Its protein is CASSYSRREVPEAFF. V gene TRBV6-5 combines with J gene TRBJ1-1, with TRBD1 as a possible D gene (5 bases). Germline V gene data show CDR1 as MNHEY and CDR2 as SVGAGI. V was trimmed by 2 bases and J by 6 bases, leaving 16 bases between them. The CDR3 is 15 residues long.

Here the CDR3 DNA reads TGTGCCAGCAGCTCATTCCCTACGAGTAGCTCCTACAATGAGCAGTTCTTC. Translated, it gives CASSSFPTSSSYNEQFF. J is TRBJ2-1 and V is TRBV7-3; D call uncertain. Trimming left V 4 bases short and J 0 bases short, with 16 bases between. Germline CDR1 SGHTA, CDR2 FQGTGA. The CDR3 runs to 17 residues.

The chain's CDR3 is CASSNIYEQYF. The CDR3 nucleotides read TGTGCCAGCAGTAACATCTACGAGCAGTACTTC. J is TRBJ2-7 and V is TRBV28; D is unclear. Trimming stripped 5 bases from V and 3 bases from J, with 5 bases between. The CDR3 length is 11 residues. Per the germline V gene, CDR1 is MDHEN and CDR2 is SYDVKM.

This clone has more than one count but fewer than ten. The chain has TRBV12-3 or TRBV12-4 and TRBJ1-5; D gene unclear. The ends were cut back, 1 base at V and 7 bases at J, with 8 bases in the middle. The CDR3 totals 13 residues. The CDR3 protein is CASSLDGSQPQHF. CDR3 DNA sequence: TGTGCCAGCAGTTTAGACGGTTCCCAGCCCCAGCATTTT.

This rearrangement joins TRBV6-4 to TRBJ1-6, with D unclear. V shed 0 bases and J shed 9 bases, with 6 bases lying between them. The CDR3 runs to 13 residues. Germline assignment: CDR1 MRHNA and CDR2 SNTAGT. CDR3 sequence: CASSDSQVSPLHF. The CDR3 DNA follows: TGTGCCAGCAGTGACTCGCAGGTTTCACCCCTCCACTTT.

This clone has a handful of counts. The chain links TRBV2 to TRBJ1-1, with D possibly matching TRBD1 (5 bases). The germline V gene has CDR1 SNHLY and CDR2 FYNNEI. CDR3 size: 13 residues. V gave up 3 bases and J gave up 11 bases, with 16 bases separating them. This chain's CDR3 is CASSEQLPEGAFF. Here the CDR3 DNA reads TGTGCCAGCAGTGAGCAACTCCCGGAGGGGGCTTTCTTT.

The chain joins TRBV20-1 to TRBJ1-5; D is uncertain. Trimming removed 3 bases at V and 0 bases at J, with 12 bases between. The CDR3 runs 15 residues. Germline loops: CDR1 DFQATT, CDR2 SNEGSKA (reference sequence). This CDR3 is CSASGRGYSNQPQHF. CDR3 in DNA: TGCAGTGCTAGTGGTCGGGGTTATAGCAATCAGCCCCAGCATTTT.

This rearrangement joins TRBV4-3 to TRBJ1-6; D uncertain. The germline V gene has CDR1 LGHNA and CDR2 YSLEER. The CDR3 length is 17 residues. Trimming removed 0 bases from V and 5 bases from J, with 14 bases in between. The CDR3 DNA reads as TGCGCCAGCAGCCAAGATGCGGGTTTCGACAATAATTCACCCCTCCACTTT. It encodes CASSQDAGFDNNSPLHF.

To note about this clone: The sample carries other DNA sequences with the same CDR3. V and J are TRBV3-1 (or the pseudogene TRBV3-2) and TRBJ2-5; TRBD2 is a possible D gene (7 bases). Per germline, CDR1 LGHDT and CDR2 YNNKEL (reference sequence). V dropped 3 bases and J dropped 5 bases, with 16 bases sitting between them. The CDR3 is 15 amino acids. The CDR3 coding sequence is TGTGCCAGCAGCCAGGCTCGGGGGCGGGGGGAGACCCAGTACTTC. Translated, it gives CASSQARGRGETQYF.

The rearrangement joins TRBV5-1 to TRBJ1-1; no definite D call. Germline CDR1 and CDR2: SGHRS and YFSETQ. V gave up 0 bases and J gave up 4 bases, with 13 bases separating them. CDR3 size: 15 residues. The CDR3 DNA sequence: TGCGCCAGCAGCTTGGAATCGGTCCTAGGCACTGAAGCTTTCTTT. This sequence encodes CASSLESVLGTEAFF. Together with reference TRBV5-1 and TRBJ1-1, the CDR3 gives the full variable domain: KAGVTQTPRYLIKTRGQQVTLSCSPISGHRSVSWYQQTPGQGLQFLFEYFSETQRNKGNFPGRFSGRQFSNSRSEMNVSTLELGDSALYLCASSLESVLGTEAFFGQGTRLTVV.

This clone appeared many times. V usage is TRBV12-5 and J usage is TRBJ1-1; TRBD1 matches at 7 bases. The V gene's germline CDR1 is LGHNT and CDR2 FRNRAP. This CDR3 contains 13 residues. Trimming cost V 6 bases and J 4 bases; bases outside gene matches: 5. CDR3 DNA: TGTGCTAGTGGGACAGGGATAGGCACTGAAGCTTTCTTT. It encodes CASGTGIGTEAFF.

The rearrangement links TRBV28 to TRBJ1-5; no reliable D call. The V end lost 10 bases, the J end lost 4 bases, and 17 bases lay between the germline ends. CDR3 length: 14 residues. The V gene's germline CDR1 is MDHEN and CDR2 SYDVKM. This chain's CDR3 is CAISGRLQNQPQHF. The CDR3 DNA reads as TGTGCCATTTCGGGCCGACTACAGAATCAGCCCCAGCATTTT.

In DNA form, the CDR3 reads TGTGCCAGCAGTCCCTTCCGGGAAGTGTGGTATGGCTACACCTTC. It specifies CASSPFREVWYGYTF. The V and J genes are TRBV5-6 and TRBJ1-2, with no clear D. This CDR3 has 15 amino acids. The V end lost 5 bases, the J end lost 5 bases, and 19 bases lay between the germline ends. CDR1 is SGHDT and CDR2 is YYEEEE in the germline V gene.

The CDR3 coding sequence is TGCGCCAGCAGCCAGGAGACAGGGGGCTTAGACACCATATATTTT. It encodes CASSQETGGLDTIYF. The chain has TRBV4-3 and TRBJ1-3, with TRBD1 matching over 10 bases. Germline CDR1 LGHNA, CDR2 YSLEER. The junction had 7 bases not matched to a gene; V was cut back by 3 bases and J by 8 bases. The CDR3 consists of 15 residues.

The rearrangement uses TRBV7-2 and TRBJ2-2; 8 positions match TRBD2. V lost 2 bases and J lost 0; bases outside the gene matches: 2. Germline V gives CDR1 SGHTA, CDR2 FQGNSA. The CDR3 is made up of 16 amino acids. The CDR3 nucleotides are TGTGCCAGCAGCTTAATAGCGGGGACGAACACCGGGGAGCTGTTTTTT. As protein: CASSLIAGTNTGELFF. Supplemented by reference TRBV7-2 and TRBJ2-2, the full variable domain reads GAGVSQSPSNKVTEKGKDVELRCDPISGHTALYWYRQSLGQGLEFLIYFQGNSAPDKSGLPSDRFSAERTGGSVSTLTIQRTQQEDSAVYLCASSLIAGTNTGELFFGEGSRLTVL.

The rearrangement links TRBV6-5 to TRBJ1-1; unclear D gene. The CDR3 contains 14 residues. Trimming removed 0 bases from V and 4 bases from J, with 9 bases in between. Germline V CDR1 and CDR2: MNHEY, SVGAGI. The CDR3 region is CASSYSDGVTEAFF. The CDR3 bases are TGTGCCAGCAGTTACTCGGACGGGGTCACTGAAGCTTTCTTT.